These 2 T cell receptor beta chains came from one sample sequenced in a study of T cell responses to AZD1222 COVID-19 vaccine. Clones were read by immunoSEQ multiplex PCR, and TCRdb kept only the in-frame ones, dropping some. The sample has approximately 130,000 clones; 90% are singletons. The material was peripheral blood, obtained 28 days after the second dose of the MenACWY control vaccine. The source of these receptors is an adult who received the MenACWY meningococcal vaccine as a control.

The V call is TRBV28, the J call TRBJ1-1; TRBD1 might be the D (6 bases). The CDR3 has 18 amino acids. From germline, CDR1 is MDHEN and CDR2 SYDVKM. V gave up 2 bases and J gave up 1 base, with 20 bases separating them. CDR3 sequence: CASSLGGTIAGRNTEAFF. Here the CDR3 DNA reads TGTGCCAGCAGTTTAGGGGGCACGATTGCAGGAAGGAACACTGAAGCTTTCTTT.

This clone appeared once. The CDR3 DNA is TGTGCCAGCAGTTACGAAGGAGACTATGGCTACACCTTC. It is translated as CASSYEGDYGYTF. This rearrangement joins TRBV6-6 to TRBJ1-2; D remains ambiguous. The V gene's germline CDR1 is MNHNY and CDR2 SVGAGI (reference sequence). The CDR3 totals 13 residues. Between the trimmed V and J ends, which lost 2 bases and 3 bases, there was a span of 7 bases.